The 12 T cell receptor beta chains given below trace back to one sample, sequenced in a study of blood T cell repertoires in COVID-19. Profiling relied on immunoSEQ multiplex PCR, and the TCRdb table lists in-frame clones only, not all of them. The table has about 70,000 clones, 70% to 90% seen once; the top ten hold approximately 15%. Sequencing used peripheral blood. Receptors originate from a middle-aged man with COVID-19, enrolled during active disease.

The rearrangement links TRBV19 to TRBJ1-1; 7 bases line up with TRBD1. CDR3 length: 13 amino acids. Trimming took 0 bases from V and 7 from J; bases not matched to a gene: 2. Germline CDR1 reads LNHDA; CDR2 reads SQIVND (reference sequence). The CDR3 region is CASSIEGGGEAFF. CDR3 nucleotides: TGTGCCAGTAGTATAGAAGGGGGCGGTGAAGCTTTCTTT.

The V call is TRBV5-4, the J call TRBJ2-3; TRBD2 aligns across 11 bases. The CDR3 covers 16 residues. Germline lookup yields CDR1 SGHNT and CDR2 YYREEE (reference sequence). V lost 4 bases, J lost 0 bases, and 4 bases stayed unmatched. CDR3 protein: CASSQLAGASTDTQYF. As DNA, the CDR3 is TGTGCCAGCAGCCAACTAGCGGGGGCTAGCACAGATACGCAGTATTTT.

The chain combines TRBV6-1 with TRBJ2-3, with 7 nucleotides matching TRBD1. The V and J ends lost 4 bases and 2 bases, in that order; junction bases with no gene match: 9. The CDR3 is 16 amino acids. Germline-derived CDR1 and CDR2 are MNHNS and SASEGT. CDR3 protein: CASSVQTGTITDTQYF. The CDR3 bases are TGTGCCAGCAGTGTGCAGACAGGGACCATCACAGATACGCAGTATTTT.

V is TRBV12-5 and J is TRBJ1-3, with a weak D call TRBD1 (5 bases). CDR1 is LGHNT, CDR2 FRNRAP, per germline. V was trimmed by 2 bases and J by 2 bases, leaving 13 bases between them. The CDR3 has 16 amino acids. CDR3 amino acids: CASGLRRGRAGNTIYF. For the CDR3, the DNA is TGTGCTAGTGGTTTGAGAAGGGGTAGGGCTGGAAACACCATATATTTT.

The CDR3 nucleotides read TGTGCCTGGACTCTCCGGGGGAACATCAATCAGCCCCAGCATTTT. Protein: CAWTLRGNINQPQHF. The chain couples TRBV30 to TRBJ1-5; weak D call: TRBD1 (5 bases). Germline V gene data show CDR1 as GTSNPN and CDR2 as SVGIG (reference sequence). The CDR3 totals 15 residues. V lost 4 bases and J 3 bases, leaving 16 bases between the germline ends.

The gene calls are TRBV27 and TRBJ1-1; D is possibly TRBD1 (6 bases). The CDR3 loop spans 15 amino acids. The V gene lost 4 bases and the J gene lost 4 bases, with 16 bases spanning the gap. Germline CDR1 reads MNHEY; CDR2 reads SMNVEV (reference sequence). This CDR3 reads CASSSIPTGTTEAFF. In DNA, the CDR3 is TGTGCCAGCAGTTCTATACCAACAGGGACCACTGAAGCTTTCTTT.

This clone appeared once. This chain uses TRBV9 with TRBJ2-7; 7 bases match TRBD1. There are 15 residues in the CDR3. Trimming cost V 0 bases and J 4 bases; bases outside gene matches: 7. CDR1 and CDR2 from the germline V gene are SGDLS and YYNGEE. CDR3 sequence (DNA): TGTGCCAGCAGCGTAGGGGGGCAGGGGGTATACGAGCAGTACTTC. It encodes CASSVGGQGVYEQYF.

Only one count was recorded for this clone. V usage is TRBV4-1 and J usage is TRBJ2-1, with D perhaps TRBD1 (6 bases). With 3 bases removed from V and 8 bases from J, the gap between germline ends came to 14 bases. This CDR3 has 14 residues. Germline assignment: CDR1 MGHRA and CDR2 YSYEKL. CDR3 in DNA: TGCGCCAGCAGCCAGCCACAGGGTCTCGATGAGCAGTTCTTC. Translated, it gives CASSQPQGLDEQFF.

CDR3 residues: CASSPNPSSPEAFF. The CDR3 DNA is TGTGCCAGCTCACCAAATCCGTCGAGCCCTGAAGCTTTCTTT. The chain combines TRBV18 with TRBJ1-1; D not resolved. The CDR3 contains 14 residues. V was cut by 2 bases and J by 6 bases, with 13 bases left in between. Germline CDR1 and CDR2: KGHSH and LQKENI.

The chain recombines TRBV27 with TRBJ2-7, with TRBD1 as a possible D gene (8 bases). Deletions cut 4 bases from V and 2 bases from J, with 15 bases between. The CDR3 runs 15 residues. From germline, CDR1 is MNHEY and CDR2 SMNVEV (reference sequence). CDR3 sequence (DNA): TGTGCCAGCAGTTCCGACAGGGGAGGGACCTACGAGCAGTACTTC. Translation gives CASSSDRGGTYEQYF.

V is TRBV12-3 or TRBV12-4 and J is TRBJ1-1; D unresolved. This CDR3 comprises 13 residues. Trimming removed 1 base at V and 1 base at J, with 4 bases between. CDR3 in DNA: TGTGCCAGCAGTTTAGGTCAGAACACTGAAGCTTTCTTT. This codes for CASSLGQNTEAFF.

The chain employs TRBV5-1 and TRBJ2-5, with 8 bases fitting TRBD2. V shed 0 bases and J 4 bases; nucleotides not matched to a gene: 8. CDR1 is SGHRS, CDR2 YFSETQ, per germline. The CDR3 runs to 16 residues. Written as DNA, the CDR3 is TGCGCCAGCAGCTTGGGGTTGCGGGGGGATGGAGAGACCCAGTACTTC. Translation: CASSLGLRGDGETQYF.